A selection of T cell receptor beta chains follows, all from one sample in a study of T-cell memory formation after mild COVID-19. TCRdb re-derived calls from the 5' RACE reads in MiXCR, one entry per CDR3 protein. The sample gives 470,000 or so distinct CDR3 sequences, around a quarter of which show up once; approximately 13% is in the top ten. Sequenced sample: PBMCs or a T cell subset sorted from them (not recorded which). Receptors originate from an adult woman who had mild COVID-19 (a few samples of this study predate the infection). Cell type and time point are not known. The CDR3 runs from the conserved cysteine through the conserved F or W. The D gene is left open where the match is weak. Clone sizes are given selectively: once, few, many, or a class where the clone is expanded.

.	TRBD2	TRBV24-1	TRBJ2-1	CATSDRGLAGVVEQFF	TGTGCCACCAGTGATCGTGGACTAGCGGGAGTTGTTGAGCAGTTCTTC
few	.	TRBV5-1	TRBJ2-5	CASSLEFGTQYF	TGCGCCAGCAGCTTGGAATTTGGGACCCAGTACTTC
.	TRBD1	TRBV5-4	TRBJ1-2	CASSLKTGGIRNYGYTF	TGTGCCAGCAGCTTGAAGACAGGGGGCATCCGGAACTATGGCTACACCTTC
.	TRBD1	TRBV6-2/TRBV6-3	TRBJ2-2	CASSYSPLGTGNTGELFF	TGTGCCAGCAGTTACTCCCCTCTTGGGACAGGGAACACCGGGGAGCTGTTTTTT
.	.	TRBV12-3/TRBV12-4	TRBJ2-7	CASRIGTLAYEQYF	TGTGCCAGCAGAATAGGGACATTAGCCTACGAGCAGTACTTC
few	.	TRBV20-1	TRBJ2-7	CSAGDWEQYF	TGCAGTGCTGGAGACTGGGAGCAGTACTTC
.	.	TRBV29-1	TRBJ2-1	CSVVVSGVPNEQFF	TGCAGCGTTGTTGTGTCGGGAGTACCGAATGAGCAGTTCTTC
few	.	TRBV20-1	TRBJ2-2	CAAGTGNTGELFF	TGCGCGGCCGGGACGGGGAACACCGGGGAGCTGTTTTTT
once	.	TRBV3-1	TRBJ2-6	CASSQVAGTGANVLTF	TGTGCCAGCAGCCAAGTAGCTGGGACTGGGGCCAACGTCCTGACTTTC
.	TRBD2	TRBV4-3	TRBJ2-1	CASSQGTSGSPVFF	TGCGCCAGCAGCCAAGGGACTAGCGGGAGTCCTGTCTTCTTC
.	.	TRBV4-2	TRBJ2-6	CASSLDGMFSGANVLTF	TGTGCCAGCAGCCTCGACGGCATGTTCTCTGGGGCCAACGTCCTGACTTTC
.	TRBD2	TRBV20-1	TRBJ2-3	CSARDPGLASDTQYF	TGCAGTGCTAGAGATCCGGGACTAGCGTCAGATACGCAGTATTTT
few	.	TRBV7-8	TRBJ1-2	CASSFSRTADTF	TGTGCCAGCAGCTTCTCGAGGACAGCGGACACCTTC
few	TRBD2	TRBV20-1	TRBJ2-7	CSASEPSGYVYEQYF	TGCAGTGCTAGTGAGCCTAGCGGTTATGTCTACGAGCAGTACTTC
many	.	TRBV27	TRBJ1-5	CASSMEGTLSNQPQHF	TGTGCCAGCAGTATGGAGGGGACCCTTAGCAATCAGCCCCAGCATTTT
.	TRBD2	TRBV18	TRBJ2-3	CASSPSSGGDTQYF	TGTGCCAGCTCACCATCTAGCGGGGGTGATACGCAGTATTTT
few	.	TRBV12-3/TRBV12-4	TRBJ1-2	CASSQGLANYGYTF	TGTGCCAGCAGCCAGGGGTTAGCTAACTATGGCTACACCTTC
.	.	TRBV6-6	TRBJ2-7	CASSTTSTYEQYF	TGTGCCAGCAGTACGACTTCAACCTACGAGCAGTACTTC
few	.	TRBV2	TRBJ2-5	CASSKQGIVQETQYF	TGTGCCAGCAGTAAACAAGGGATTGTCCAAGAGACCCAGTACTTC
.	.	TRBV7-6	TRBJ2-5	CASSSGRGETQYF	TGTGCCAGCAGCTCCGGTAGGGGGGAGACCCAGTACTTC
once	.	TRBV5-1	TRBJ1-2	CASSSIPGNYGYTF	TGCGCCAGCAGCTCGATCCCGGGAAACTATGGCTACACCTTC
many	.	TRBV27	TRBJ2-7	CASSLSVPAFYEQYF	TGTGCCAGCAGTTTATCTGTACCGGCCTTCTACGAGCAGTACTTC
.	TRBD2	TRBV5-5	TRBJ2-1	CASSWPSLGGNEQFF	TGTGCCAGCAGCTGGCCCTCCTTGGGGGGGAATGAGCAGTTCTTC
.	.	TRBV20-1	TRBJ2-7	CSARQYSYEQYF	TGCAGTGCTAGACAGTATTCCTACGAGCAGTACTTC
.	TRBD1	TRBV14	TRBJ2-7	CASSQGPRTGRYEQYF	TGTGCCAGCAGCCAAGGCCCCCGGACAGGGCGGTACGAGCAGTACTTC